Following are 10 T cell receptor beta chains from one sample sequenced in a study of post-analysis software for immune sequencing data. Whole-study results and caveats: Controls showed lower frequencies than patients for 5 or 6 TRBV segments, and TRBV5-6, TRBV5-1 and TRBV20-1 were among these.

Unique molecular identifiers were present in the TCR beta cDNA libraries. TCRdb ran MiXCR on the PCR reads and lists one entry per CDR3 protein. The sample lists roughly 200,000 distinct CDR3 sequences, about 30% occurring once. The antigens these receptors bind are not known. The specimen was blood. The receptors here all came from a girl between 2 and 17 years old with multiple sclerosis.

This clonotype was seen a handful of times. V is TRBV5-1 and J is TRBJ1-1; D gene uncertain. V gave up 0 bases and J gave up 1 base, with 25 bases separating them. CDR1 is SGHRS and CDR2 is YFSETQ in the germline V gene. The CDR3 extends over 20 amino acids. CDR3 protein: CASSLDFGRAKDLRNTEAFF. CDR3 coding DNA: TGCGCCAGCAGCTTGGACTTTGGTAGGGCCAAAGACTTACGGAACACTGAAGCTTTCTTT.

The chain is built from TRBV5-1 and TRBJ1-1, with D possibly TRBD1 on 6 matching bases. Per germline, CDR1 SGHRS and CDR2 YFSETQ. Trimming cost V 0 bases and J 0 bases, with 9 bases left between them. The CDR3 is made up of 15 amino acids. The CDR3 bases are TGCGCCAGCAGCTTGGAGCAGGGGCTGAACACTGAAGCTTTCTTT. Encoded protein: CASSLEQGLNTEAFF.

Comment on this clonotype: This clone may be a read error of a much larger clone one base away. The chain links TRBV29-1 to TRBJ2-5; weak D call: TRBD2 (6 bases). CDR3 size: 12 residues. Per germline, CDR1 SQVTM and CDR2 ANQGSEA. V lost 3 bases and J 5 bases, leaving 10 bases between the germline ends. The CDR3 sequence is CSVDRGWETQYF. Written as DNA, the CDR3 is TGCAGCGTTGATCGGGGGTGGGAGACCCAGTACTTC.

The gene calls are TRBV24-1 and TRBJ1-2; 8 positions agree with TRBD1. V lost 3 bases, J lost 6 bases, and 11 bases stayed unmatched. The length of the CDR3 is 16 residues. Germline CDR1 is KGHDR and CDR2 is SFDVKD. This CDR3 reads CATSDVGQGPPDGYTF. The CDR3 DNA reads as TGTGCCACCAGTGATGTTGGACAGGGACCCCCGGATGGCTACACCTTC.

V usage is TRBV20-1 and J usage is TRBJ1-4; TRBD1 aligns across 8 bases. This CDR3 spans 14 amino acids. V lost 3 bases, J lost 3 bases, and 3 bases stayed unmatched. Per germline, CDR1 DFQATT and CDR2 SNEGSKA (reference sequence). The CDR3 region is CSARRTGSNEKLFF. CDR3 DNA sequence: TGCAGTGCTAGGAGGACAGGGTCTAATGAAAAACTGTTTTTT.

The chain is built from TRBV5-1 and TRBJ2-3, with D hard to call. Per germline, CDR1 SGHRS and CDR2 YFSETQ. The CDR3 spans 13 residues. V lost 6 bases, J lost 2 bases, and 10 bases lay in between. The DNA of the CDR3 is TGCGCCAGCAAGGCACCTTTCACAGATACGCAGTATTTT. It encodes CASKAPFTDTQYF.

This clonotype was seen repeatedly, ten times or more. The chain joins TRBV9 to TRBJ2-3; D might be TRBD2 (7 bases). Germline V gene lookup returns CDR1 SGDLS and CDR2 YYNGEE. This CDR3 has 15 amino acids. The V gene lost 0 bases and the J gene lost 3 bases, with 11 bases spanning the gap. This chain's CDR3 is CASSVGGGGTDTQYF. CDR3 nucleotides: TGTGCCAGCAGCGTAGGAGGGGGGGGTACAGATACGCAGTATTTT. The full variable domain, rest sourced from reference TRBV9 and TRBJ2-3, is DSGVTQTPKHLITATGQRVTLRCSPRSGDLSVYWYQQSLDQGLQFLIQYYNGEERAKGNILERFSAQQFPDLHSELNLSSLELGDSALYFCASSVGGGGTDTQYFGPGTRLTVL.

This clonotype was detected a few times. The V gene is TRBV12-3 or TRBV12-4, the J gene TRBJ2-3, with D possibly TRBD1 on 5 matching bases. This CDR3 comprises 11 residues. Trimming left V 7 bases short and J 6 bases short, with 8 bases between. The CDR3 loop is CASMRQDTQYF. The CDR3 coding sequence is TGTGCCAGCATGCGACAGGATACGCAGTATTTT.

The genes are TRBV7-8 and TRBJ2-3, with D unresolved. CDR3 length: 11 amino acids. The germline V and J ends were trimmed by 5 bases and 5 bases, with 5 bases remaining between them. The germline V gene has CDR1 SGHVS and CDR2 FQNEAQ. This CDR3 is CASSQKDTQYF. The CDR3 DNA follows: TGTGCCAGCAGCCAGAAAGATACGCAGTATTTT.

In DNA, the CDR3 is TGCAGTGCTAGATCCGGAAGGGGTTTAGCCAAAAACATTCAGTACTTC. Translation gives CSARSGRGLAKNIQYF. The rearrangement uses TRBV20-1 and TRBJ2-7; TRBD1 might be the D (5 bases). The J call is uncertain, as TRBJ2-4 better fits the DNA end. CDR3 size: 16 residues. Germline V gene sequence: CDR1 DFQATT, CDR2 SNEGSKA (reference sequence).